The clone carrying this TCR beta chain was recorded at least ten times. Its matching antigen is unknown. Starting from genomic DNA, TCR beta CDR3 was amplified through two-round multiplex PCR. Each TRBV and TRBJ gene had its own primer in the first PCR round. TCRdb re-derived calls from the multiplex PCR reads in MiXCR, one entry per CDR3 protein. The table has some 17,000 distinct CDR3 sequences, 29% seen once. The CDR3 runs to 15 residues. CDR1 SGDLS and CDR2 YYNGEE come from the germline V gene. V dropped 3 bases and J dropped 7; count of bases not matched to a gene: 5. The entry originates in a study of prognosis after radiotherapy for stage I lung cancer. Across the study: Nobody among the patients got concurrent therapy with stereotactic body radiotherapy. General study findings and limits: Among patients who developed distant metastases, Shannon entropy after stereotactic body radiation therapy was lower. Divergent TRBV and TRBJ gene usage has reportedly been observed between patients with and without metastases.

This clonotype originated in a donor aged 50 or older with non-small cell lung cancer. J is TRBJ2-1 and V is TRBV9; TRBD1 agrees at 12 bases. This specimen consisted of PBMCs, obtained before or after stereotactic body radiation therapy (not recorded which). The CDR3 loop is CASSAGGQGANEQFF. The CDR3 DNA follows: TGTGCCAGCAGCGCAGGGGGACAGGGGGCGAATGAGCAGTTCTTC.